Following are 26 T cell receptor beta chains from one sample sequenced in a study of OX40 agonist ivuxolimab in advanced cancers. Libraries were prepared by immunoSEQ multiplex PCR; TCRdb keeps only in-frame clonotypes and omits some of them. The data hold approximately 77,000 clones, with 85% observed a single time. The source was CD4+ or CD8+ T cells sorted from blood, collected in a trial of the OX40 agonist ivuxolimab. Receptors were obtained from an adult with an advanced solid tumor such as melanoma, head and neck, liver or kidney cancer.

The chain employs TRBV4-2 and TRBJ2-2; 9 bases match TRBD1. This CDR3 comprises 16 residues. The germline gives CDR1 LGHNA, CDR2 YNFKEQ. Trimming at V came to 4 bases and at J to 5 bases, leaving 8 bases not matched to a gene. This CDR3 reads CASSPGQGGGTGELFF. DNA of the CDR3: TGTGCCAGCAGCCCGGGACAGGGCGGTGGAACCGGGGAGCTGTTTTTT.

This clone has just a few counts. V usage is TRBV5-1 and J usage is TRBJ2-2; 10 bases line up with TRBD1. The CDR3 has 15 amino acids. Trimming cost V 4 bases and J 5 bases; bases outside gene matches: 5. From germline, CDR1 is SGHRS and CDR2 YFSETQ. In DNA form, the CDR3 reads TGCGCCAGCAGCACAGGGACAGGGGCTACCGGGGAGCTGTTTTTT. This translates into CASSTGTGATGELFF.

The chain couples TRBV28 to TRBJ2-7, with D hard to call. CDR3 length equals 13 residues. Germline CDR1 reads MDHEN; CDR2 reads SYDVKM. The ends were cut back, 5 bases at V and 3 bases at J, with 11 bases in the middle. The CDR3 sequence: CASSLTPLYEQYF. The CDR3 coding sequence is TGTGCCAGCAGTCTGACGCCCCTCTACGAGCAGTACTTC.

This chain joins TRBV4-3 and TRBJ1-6, with D perhaps matching TRBD1 (5 bases). CDR3 length: 15 residues. Trimming removed 3 bases at V and 5 bases at J, with 11 bases between. CDR1 and CDR2 (germline): LGHNA, YSLEER. CDR3 region: CASSQGQIHNSPLHF. CDR3 DNA sequence: TGCGCCAGCAGCCAGGGGCAGATACATAATTCACCCCTCCACTTT.

The chain uses TRBV5-1 and TRBJ2-5, with D perhaps TRBD1 (5 bases). V was pared by 4 bases and J by 2 bases, with 6 bases between. CDR3 length: 12 residues. Per germline, CDR1 SGHRS and CDR2 YFSETQ. The DNA for the CDR3 is TGCGCCAGCAGCCGACAGCAAGAGACCCAGTACTTC. Amino acid sequence: CASSRQQETQYF.

In DNA, the CDR3 is TGTGCCAGCAGTTTAAGAAGCCAACTGAACACTGAAGCTTTCTTT. It specifies CASSLRSQLNTEAFF. The chain combines TRBV27 with TRBJ1-1; D unclear. The ends were cut back, 2 bases at V and 0 bases at J, with 10 bases in the middle. Germline values: CDR1 MNHEY, CDR2 SMNVEV (reference sequence). The CDR3 runs 15 residues.

The chain couples TRBV6-5 to TRBJ1-2, with 7 bases matching TRBD1. The CDR3 sequence is 13 residues long. The germline V gene encodes CDR1 MNHEY and CDR2 SVGAGI. The J segment lost 8 bases and the V segment lost 3 bases, leaving 6 bases of the junction unmatched. This chain's CDR3 is CASSYKGARGYTF. The CDR3 DNA reads TGTGCCAGCAGTTATAAGGGGGCGCGGGGCTACACCTTC.

V and J are TRBV7-9 and TRBJ1-4; TRBD1 aligns across 10 bases. The CDR3 is 16 amino acids. Germline CDR1 is SEHNR and CDR2 is FQNEAQ (reference sequence). V shed 4 bases and J 4 bases; nucleotides not matched to a gene: 6. The CDR3 nucleotides read TGTGCCAGCAGCTCCGCCGGGACAGGGGTTAATGAAAAACTGTTTTTT. This encodes CASSSAGTGVNEKLFF.

The gene calls are TRBV18 and TRBJ2-7; TRBD2 is a possible D gene (5 bases). V gave up 3 bases and J gave up 3 bases, with 15 bases separating them. Germline V CDR1 and CDR2: KGHSH, LQKENI. The CDR3 spans 15 residues. CDR3 bases: TGTGCCAGCTCACCTGGGCTAGCTCGGGTCTACGAGCAGTACTTC. This gives the protein CASSPGLARVYEQYF.

CDR3 nucleotides: TGTGCCAGCAGCCCGTTTACTCAGCCCCAGCATTTT. It codes for CASSPFTQPQHF. V gene TRBV6-6 combines with J gene TRBJ1-5; D is unclear. The CDR3 length is 12 residues. Germline V gene sequence: CDR1 MNHNY, CDR2 SVGAGI (reference sequence). With 6 bases removed from V and 6 bases from J, the gap between germline ends came to 9 bases.

This sequence joins TRBV19 and TRBJ2-7; no clear D. This CDR3 is 16 amino acids long. Trimming cost V 1 base and J 3 bases, with 16 bases left between them. Germline V gene data show CDR1 as LNHDA and CDR2 as SQIVND (reference sequence). Here the CDR3 reads CASSIGPSWAIYEQYF. CDR3 DNA: TGTGCCAGTAGTATAGGCCCCTCCTGGGCGATCTACGAGCAGTACTTC.

This sequence joins TRBV5-1 and TRBJ2-7; 13 nucleotides align to TRBD2. The CDR3 has 16 residues. CDR1 is SGHRS, CDR2 YFSETQ, per germline. J lost 0 bases, V lost 3 bases, and 3 bases had no gene match. The CDR3 reads CASSSGLAGPSYEQYF. The DNA for the CDR3 is TGCGCCAGCAGCTCGGGACTAGCGGGGCCCTCCTACGAGCAGTACTTC.

The chain carries TRBV19 and TRBJ1-5, with D uncertain. The germline gives CDR1 LNHDA, CDR2 SQIVND (reference sequence). The CDR3 is made up of 14 amino acids. The germline V and J ends were trimmed by 5 bases and 3 bases, with 11 bases remaining between them. CDR3 sequence: CASSAHTFNQPQHF. Here the CDR3 DNA reads TGTGCCAGTAGTGCCCACACTTTCAATCAGCCCCAGCATTTT.

The chain combines TRBV27 with TRBJ1-5, with D unclear. Germline V gene lookup returns CDR1 MNHEY and CDR2 SMNVEV (reference sequence). V lost 3 bases and J lost 3, with 9 bases in between. The length of the CDR3 is 14 residues. DNA for the CDR3: TGTGCCAGCAGTTTGGCCGGTGACAATCAGCCCCAGCATTTT. Protein product: CASSLAGDNQPQHF.

This clone was counted once. V usage is TRBV25-1 and J usage is TRBJ1-1; perhaps TRBD1 as D (6 bases). Germline CDR1 reads MGHDK; CDR2 reads SYGVNS. The CDR3 has 14 residues. With 4 bases removed from V and 3 bases from J, the gap between germline ends came to 12 bases. The CDR3: CASSGVQGYTEAFF. CDR3 in DNA: TGTGCCAGCAGTGGGGTCCAGGGGTACACTGAAGCTTTCTTT.

CDR3 nucleotide sequence: TGCGCCAGCAGCCCCGGGGGGACAGGGACCTACGAGCAGTACTTC. This gives the protein CASSPGGTGTYEQYF. This chain uses TRBV5-1 with TRBJ2-7; 9 bases agree with TRBD1. CDR1 and CDR2 from the germline V gene are SGHRS and YFSETQ. V was pared by 4 bases and J by 2 bases, with 7 bases of the junction left unmatched. CDR3 length: 15 amino acids.

V usage is TRBV15 and J usage is TRBJ2-6; no firm D call. CDR3 length: 16 residues. In germline, CDR1 is LNHNV, CDR2 YYDKDF (reference sequence). V lost 0 bases to trimming and J lost 5 bases, with 11 bases between them. The CDR3 nucleotides are TGTGCCACCAGCAGAGAGGCCGCGTCCTGGGCCAACGTCCTGACTTTC. Protein sequence: CATSREAASWANVLTF.

V and J are TRBV28 and TRBJ2-4, with D unclear. CDR3 length: 14 residues. V was clipped by 1 base and J by 2 bases, with 6 bases between them. Germline CDR1 reads MDHEN; CDR2 reads SYDVKM. DNA for the CDR3: TGTGCCAGCAGTTTATTACCACCCAAAAACATTCAGTACTTC. Protein: CASSLLPPKNIQYF.

The CDR3 is CASSSPGTGGNQPQHF. The CDR3 DNA reads as TGTGCCAGCAGCTCCCCGGGGACAGGGGGCAATCAGCCCCAGCATTTT. The chain employs TRBV7-9 and TRBJ1-5; 10 bases agree with TRBD1. The CDR3 is 16 amino acids. V trimming: 4 bases; J trimming: 2 bases; junction bases outside the gene matches: 5. CDR1 and CDR2 from the germline V gene are SEHNR and FQNEAQ (reference sequence).

This chain joins TRBV27 and TRBJ1-2; D is possibly TRBD1 (6 bases). V lost 7 bases, J lost 0 bases, and 12 bases lay in between. Germline values: CDR1 MNHEY, CDR2 SMNVEV (reference sequence). The CDR3 totals 14 residues. The CDR3 protein is CASTPQGANYGYTF. For the CDR3, the DNA is TGTGCCAGCACCCCACAGGGAGCTAACTATGGCTACACCTTC.

This chain links TRBV7-9 with TRBJ1-5, with D tentatively TRBD1 (5 bases). This CDR3 region has 15 residues. V lost 5 bases, J lost 2 bases, and 13 bases lay in between. The germline gives CDR1 SEHNR, CDR2 FQNEAQ (reference sequence). The CDR3 protein is CASSQAGLGNQPQHF. As DNA, the CDR3 is TGTGCCAGCAGCCAGGCGGGGCTTGGCAATCAGCCCCAGCATTTT.

The chain links TRBV11-2 to TRBJ2-3; 7 bases fit TRBD2. V shed 2 bases and J 0 bases; nucleotides not matched to a gene: 11. This CDR3 contains 18 residues. The germline V gene has CDR1 SGHAT and CDR2 FQNNGV. The CDR3 spells CASSLRAVAGESTDTQYF. For the CDR3, the DNA is TGTGCCAGCAGCTTAAGGGCCGTGGCGGGGGAGAGCACAGATACGCAGTATTTT.

This clone was picked up one time. This rearrangement joins TRBV5-1 to TRBJ2-2; D not resolved. The CDR3 sequence is 15 residues long. V lost 2 bases, J lost 0 bases, and 8 bases lay in between. CDR1 and CDR2 (germline): SGHRS, YFSETQ. As DNA, the CDR3 is TGCGCCAGCAGCTTCGGGCTAGCGAACACCGGGGAGCTGTTTTTT. Its protein is CASSFGLANTGELFF.

The V and J genes are TRBV28 and TRBJ1-1, with 9 bases fitting TRBD1. Germline lookup yields CDR1 MDHEN and CDR2 SYDVKM. CDR3 size: 14 residues. The V segment lost 6 bases and the J segment 10 bases; nucleotides outside the gene matches: 12. This CDR3 is CASRWTGALLGAFF. The CDR3, as DNA: TGTGCCAGCAGGTGGACAGGGGCACTTCTGGGAGCTTTCTTT. The full variable domain, rest sourced from reference TRBV28 and TRBJ1-1, is DVKVTQSSRYLVKRTGEKVFLECVQDMDHENMFWYRQDPGLGLRLIYFSYDVKMKEKGDIPEGYSVSREKKERFSLILESASTNQTSMYLCASRWTGALLGAFFGQGTRLTVV.

The J gene is TRBJ2-3, the V gene TRBV29-1; 9 nucleotides align to TRBD2. The germline gives CDR1 SQVTM, CDR2 ANQGSEA. J lost 7 bases, V lost 7 bases, and 6 bases had no gene match. This CDR3 has 12 amino acids. For the CDR3, the DNA is TGCAGCGCTGTTAGCGGGAGACATACGCAGTATTTT. Amino acid sequence: CSAVSGRHTQYF.

The genes are TRBV19 and TRBJ2-5, with TRBD1 matching over 12 bases. V lost 6 bases to trimming and J lost 5 bases; unmatched junction nucleotides: 10. The CDR3 has 16 amino acids. Germline assignment: CDR1 LNHDA and CDR2 SQIVND (reference sequence). The CDR3 sequence: CASSPGGTGGVETQYF. DNA of the CDR3: TGTGCCAGTAGCCCTGGGGGGACAGGGGGCGTGGAGACCCAGTACTTC.